The 7 T cell receptor beta chains below were found in one sample sequenced in a study of siplizumab effects on memory and regulatory T cells. Sequenced by immunoSEQ multiplex PCR; TCRdb stores in-frame clones only, minus some. The sample has about 120,000 clones; about 95% are singletons. Sequenced sample: non-Treg CD4+ T cells sorted from blood. The origin of the receptors is a human donor in good health.

This rearrangement joins TRBV25-1 to TRBJ2-7; a possible D gene is TRBD1 (6 bases). V lost 8 bases and J 0 bases, leaving 14 bases between the germline ends. This CDR3 is 14 amino acids long. Germline CDR1 is MGHDK and CDR2 is SYGVNS. The CDR3 is CASYSGTNSYEQYF. The CDR3 nucleotides are TGTGCCAGCTATTCCGGGACAAACTCCTACGAGCAGTACTTC.

CDR3 sequence reads: CASTDRGNQPQHF. Here the CDR3 DNA reads TGTGCCAGCACTGACAGGGGGAATCAGCCCCAGCATTTT. The V gene is TRBV19, the J gene TRBJ1-5; 9 bases agree with TRBD1. With 9 bases clipped from V and 4 bases from J, the junction kept 4 bases outside the gene matches. CDR3 length: 13 residues. Germline V gene data show CDR1 as LNHDA and CDR2 as SQIVND (reference sequence).

The rearrangement uses TRBV6-5 and TRBJ2-7; 7 bases fit TRBD1. Per the germline V gene, CDR1 is MNHEY and CDR2 is SVGAGI. Trimming cost V 2 bases and J 3 bases; bases outside gene matches: 7. The CDR3 is 15 residues long. CDR3 DNA sequence: TGTGCCAGCAGTTACGCCGACAGGGCGGTCTACGAGCAGTACTTC. The encoded protein is CASSYADRAVYEQYF.

This chain connects TRBV11-2 to TRBJ2-3; 8 positions match TRBD1. The CDR3 runs 15 residues. Per germline, CDR1 SGHAT and CDR2 FQNNGV. Losses at the gene ends were 5 bases for V and 6 bases for J; bases not matched to a gene: 10. The CDR3: CASSIDRGNGDTQYF. For the CDR3, the DNA is TGTGCCAGCAGCATCGACAGGGGTAATGGCGATACGCAGTATTTT.

V is TRBV12-5 and J is TRBJ2-1; D is unresolved. V was pared by 7 bases and J by 3 bases, with 19 bases between. Germline lookup yields CDR1 LGHNT and CDR2 FRNRAP. The CDR3 runs to 16 residues. The DNA of the CDR3 is TGTGCTAGTGTCCCCGGTGGGCCGATGCACTACAATGAGCAGTTCTTC. Translated: CASVPGGPMHYNEQFF.

The genes are TRBV10-2 and TRBJ1-1; no definite D call. Germline V CDR1 and CDR2: WSHSY, SAAADI. The germline V and J ends were trimmed by 3 bases and 10 bases, with 15 bases remaining between them. This CDR3 comprises 13 residues. CDR3 nucleotide sequence: TGCGCCAGCAGTGATGTGTCGGGGTACGGAGCTTTCTTT. Protein sequence: CASSDVSGYGAFF.

The chain uses TRBV27 and TRBJ1-2; D unresolved. This CDR3 contains 15 residues. Germline CDR1 and CDR2: MNHEY and SMNVEV (reference sequence). Trimming left V 0 bases short and J 4 bases short, with 12 bases between. CDR3 in amino acids: CASSLSAILPYGYTF. Written as DNA, the CDR3 is TGTGCCAGCAGTTTATCGGCAATCCTGCCCTATGGCTACACCTTC.